These 32 T cell receptor beta chains were sequenced from one sample in a study of blood T cell repertoires in COVID-19. The table came from immunoSEQ multiplex PCR; TCRdb's copy has only in-frame clones and leaves some out. There are about 230,000 clones in the sample; approximately 83% occur only once, and around 26% lies in the top ten. Sequencing was carried out using peripheral blood. The source is a man in his forties with acute or convalescent COVID-19.

This sequence joins TRBV5-1 and TRBJ1-1; D not certain. Trimming cost V 5 bases and J 0 bases, with 14 bases left between them. This CDR3 has 15 residues. The germline CDR1 and CDR2 sequences are SGHRS and YFSETQ. The CDR3 spells CASRQAAPLNTEAFF. Written as DNA, the CDR3 is TGCGCCAGCAGGCAGGCAGCTCCCTTGAACACTGAAGCTTTCTTT.

This clone was observed at least ten times. The chain combines TRBV5-1 with TRBJ2-1; 9 positions agree with TRBD1. V trimming: 4 bases; J trimming: 6 bases; junction bases outside the gene matches: 8. The CDR3 has 15 amino acids. CDR1 is SGHRS, CDR2 YFSETQ, per germline. The DNA of the CDR3 is TGCGCCAGCAGCCCGGACCAGGACAGGGGCAATGAGCAGTTCTTC. It translates to CASSPDQDRGNEQFF.

The rearrangement uses TRBV19 and TRBJ1-2; 8 positions match TRBD1. V lost 4 bases, J lost 2 bases, and 15 bases stayed unmatched. Germline V gene sequence: CDR1 LNHDA, CDR2 SQIVND (reference sequence). This CDR3 is built from 18 residues. The CDR3 bases are TGTGCCAGTAGTACCCGGTTGGGCCAGGGGGCAACGAACTATGGCTACACCTTC. It specifies CASSTRLGQGATNYGYTF.

This clone was seen once. The rearrangement joins TRBV7-9 to TRBJ1-5, with a possible D match to TRBD1 (5 bases). The germline V gene encodes CDR1 SEHNR and CDR2 FQNEAQ (reference sequence). The CDR3 runs to 13 residues. V lost 5 bases and J lost 6, with 11 bases in between. DNA of the CDR3: TGTGCCAGCAGCGGACATGAGAGTCAGCCCCAGCATTTT. It specifies CASSGHESQPQHF.

This sequence joins TRBV6-5 and TRBJ2-2; tentative D call: TRBD2 (5 bases). There are 14 residues in the CDR3. CDR1 and CDR2 (germline): MNHEY, SVGAGI. Trimming removed 6 bases at V and 5 bases at J, with 13 bases between. The CDR3 DNA follows: TGTGCCAGCAGGCCCCACCCGGGGACCGGGGAGCTGTTTTTT. Protein: CASRPHPGTGELFF.

The chain is built from TRBV11-2 and TRBJ2-5; weak D call: TRBD2 (5 bases). The CDR3 covers 14 residues. V shed 6 bases and J shed 0 bases, with 11 bases lying between them. Germline-derived CDR1 and CDR2 are SGHAT and FQNNGV. In nucleotides, the CDR3 is TGTGCCAGCAGTTACAGCGGAGACCAAGAGACCCAGTACTTC. Its translation is CASSYSGDQETQYF.

The chain employs TRBV5-1 and TRBJ1-2, with 10 positions matching TRBD1. Germline-derived CDR1 and CDR2 are SGHRS and YFSETQ. V was clipped by 3 bases and J by 7 bases; unmatched bases: 6. The CDR3 has 14 residues. CDR3 DNA sequence: TGCGCCAGCAGCTCCGGCGGGACAGGGGCTGGCTACACCTTC. It translates to CASSSGGTGAGYTF.

The chain has TRBV5-6 and TRBJ2-5; 7 bases agree with TRBD2. This CDR3 is built from 14 residues. Germline CDR1 SGHDT, CDR2 YYEEEE. Germline trimming cut 6 bases from V and 4 bases from J; bases unmatched to any gene: 9. CDR3 sequence (DNA): TGTGCCAGCACCCTGGGGGTAGCGGGAGAGACCCAGTACTTC. It specifies CASTLGVAGETQYF.

Only a few counts were recorded for this clone. This chain uses TRBV30 with TRBJ2-1, with 8 bases that match TRBD2. Germline V gene data show CDR1 as GTSNPN and CDR2 as SVGIG (reference sequence). Germline trimming cut 5 bases from V and 7 bases from J; bases unmatched to any gene: 7. This CDR3 has 13 amino acids. The CDR3 reads CAWASGRSNEQFF. The CDR3, as DNA: TGTGCCTGGGCGAGCGGGAGATCTAATGAGCAGTTCTTC. Complete variable domain (other parts from reference TRBV30 and TRBJ2-1): SQTIHQWPATLVQPVGSPLSLECTVEGTSNPNLYWYRQAAGRGLQLLFYSVGIGQISSEVPQNLSASRPQDRQFILSSKKLLLSDSGFYLCAWASGRSNEQFFGPGTRLTVL.

V usage is TRBV9 and J usage is TRBJ2-6, with D hard to call. Germline loops: CDR1 SGDLS, CDR2 YYNGEE. The ends were cut back, 0 bases at V and 0 bases at J, with 4 bases in the middle. The CDR3 spans 15 residues. CDR3 region: CASSVGISGANVLTF. CDR3 coding DNA: TGTGCCAGCAGCGTAGGTATCTCTGGGGCCAACGTCCTGACTTTC.

The sample holds one count of this clone. The chain couples TRBV7-2 to TRBJ2-1; 8 nucleotides agree with TRBD2. The germline V gene has CDR1 SGHTA and CDR2 FQGNSA. The CDR3 runs to 18 residues. V trimming: 2 bases; J trimming: 6 bases; junction bases outside the gene matches: 15. The CDR3 sequence is CASSLIPNRAGAGNEQFF. The CDR3 nucleotides are TGTGCCAGCAGCTTAATCCCCAATCGAGCGGGAGCTGGCAATGAGCAGTTCTTC. Drawing the rest from reference TRBV7-2 and TRBJ2-1, the complete variable domain is GAGVSQSPSNKVTEKGKDVELRCDPISGHTALYWYRQSLGQGLEFLIYFQGNSAPDKSGLPSDRFSAERTGGSVSTLTIQRTQQEDSAVYLCASSLIPNRAGAGNEQFFGPGTRLTVL.

The CDR3 nucleotides read TGTGCCAGCAGCTTCTACCAAGAGACCCAGTACTTC. Protein sequence: CASSFYQETQYF. The J gene is TRBJ2-5, the V gene TRBV7-2; no definite D call. Germline V gene sequence: CDR1 SGHTA, CDR2 FQGNSA. V was trimmed by 3 bases and J by 0 bases, leaving 2 bases between them. The CDR3 length is 12 residues.

The chain couples TRBV3-1 (or the pseudogene TRBV3-2) to TRBJ2-1; TRBD2 agrees at 14 bases. The ends lost 4 bases at V and 9 bases at J; junction bases unmatched: 5. Germline V gene sequence: CDR1 LGHDT, CDR2 YNNKEL (reference sequence). The CDR3 has 15 amino acids. The CDR3 DNA reads TGTGCCAGCAGCCCAGGACTAGCGGGAGGAAGTGAGCAGTTCTTC. The encoded protein is CASSPGLAGGSEQFF.

The rearrangement joins TRBV5-4 to TRBJ1-5, with 9 bases matching TRBD1. Germline lookup yields CDR1 SGHNT and CDR2 YYREEE (reference sequence). This CDR3 is built from 12 residues. The ends lost 4 bases at V and 14 bases at J; junction bases unmatched: 7. Written as DNA, the CDR3 is TGTGCCAGCAGCAAAACAGGGGGCGCGGAGCATTTT. It encodes CASSKTGGAEHF. The full variable domain, in which reference TRBV5-4 and TRBJ1-5 provide the parts outside the CDR3, is ETGVTQSPTHLIKTRGQQVTLRCSSQSGHNTVSWYQQALGQGPQFIFQYYREEENGRGNFPPRFSGLQFPNYSSELNVNALELDDSALYLCASSKTGGAEHFGDGTRLSIL.

The chain combines TRBV6-6 with TRBJ1-2, with D uncertain. Germline V CDR1 and CDR2: MNHNY, SVGAGI (reference sequence). This CDR3 spans 14 amino acids. Trimming left V 7 bases short and J 5 bases short, with 17 bases between. For the CDR3, the DNA is TGTGCCAGCACCCTACCCGGCAGGAAATATGGCTACACCTTC. This encodes CASTLPGRKYGYTF.

The V gene is TRBV10-2, the J gene TRBJ2-1, with 10 bases aligning to TRBD2. Germline trimming cut 4 bases from V and 8 bases from J; bases unmatched to any gene: 8. Germline CDR1 reads WSHSY; CDR2 reads SAAADI. The length of the CDR3 is 15 residues. The CDR3 region has the DNA TGCGCCAGCAGTGTGCGGCTAGCGGGAGTCCATGAGCAGTTCTTC. This gives the protein CASSVRLAGVHEQFF.

The chain is built from TRBV4-2 and TRBJ2-1, with 7 bases that match TRBD2. The germline V gene has CDR1 LGHNA and CDR2 YNFKEQ. The CDR3 runs 17 residues. Losses at the gene ends were 4 bases for V and 5 bases for J; bases not matched to a gene: 14. In DNA, the CDR3 is TGTGCCAGCAGCCCAGGACTTTTGGCTAGCGGTAACAATGAGCAGTTCTTC. It encodes CASSPGLLASGNNEQFF.

The genes are TRBV30 and TRBJ1-5, with a possible D match to TRBD1 (6 bases). The CDR3 is 14 residues long. V was trimmed by 3 bases and J by 11 bases, leaving 20 bases between them. Germline V gene sequence: CDR1 GTSNPN, CDR2 SVGIG (reference sequence). CDR3: CAWSRQEGSGAQHF. The CDR3 DNA follows: TGTGCCTGGAGCCGACAAGAGGGGTCAGGGGCCCAGCATTTT.

The chain links TRBV7-9 to TRBJ2-1; tentatively, D is TRBD1 (6 bases). Germline V lookup: CDR1 SEHNR, CDR2 FQNEAQ (reference sequence). Trimming cost V 7 bases and J 4 bases, with 17 bases left between them. This CDR3 spans 15 amino acids. The CDR3 protein is CASTYPQGLYNEQFF. The CDR3 nucleotides read TGTGCCAGCACCTACCCACAGGGCCTTTACAATGAGCAGTTCTTC.

The gene calls are TRBV5-1 and TRBJ2-1, with TRBD2 matching 8 bases. The CDR3 extends over 14 amino acids. The V and J ends lost 4 bases and 8 bases, in that order; junction bases with no gene match: 8. Germline assignment: CDR1 SGHRS and CDR2 YFSETQ. In nucleotides, the CDR3 is TGCGCCAGCAGCCCGGTAAGCGGGAGTTATGAGCAGTTCTTC. Amino acids: CASSPVSGSYEQFF.

The CDR3 is CASSEVWGGETQYF. As DNA, the CDR3 is TGTGCCAGCAGCGAAGTATGGGGGGGAGAGACCCAGTACTTC. The chain employs TRBV14 and TRBJ2-5; 7 bases agree with TRBD2. V dropped 5 bases and J dropped 4; count of bases not matched to a gene: 7. The CDR3 is 14 amino acids. CDR1 is SGHDN, CDR2 FVKESK, per germline.

This chain uses TRBV4-1 with TRBJ2-5, with TRBD2 matching over 14 bases. The J segment lost 5 bases and the V segment lost 2 bases, leaving 7 bases of the junction unmatched. CDR3 length: 17 amino acids. Germline values: CDR1 MGHRA, CDR2 YSYEKL. In DNA form, the CDR3 reads TGCGCCAGCAGCCAATATGGTGGGACTAGCGGGAGTGAGACCCAGTACTTC. Protein product: CASSQYGGTSGSETQYF.

This chain links TRBV18 with TRBJ2-1; 9 bases line up with TRBD2. V gave up 3 bases and J gave up 1 base; unmatched junction bases: 1. This CDR3 spans 15 amino acids. Germline loops: CDR1 KGHSH, CDR2 LQKENI. CDR3 sequence: CASSPSGRSYNEQFF. CDR3 nucleotide sequence: TGTGCCAGCTCACCTAGCGGGAGATCCTACAATGAGCAGTTCTTC.

The rearrangement uses TRBV4-2 and TRBJ2-6; 8 bases line up with TRBD1. The CDR3 has 16 amino acids. V lost 5 bases, J lost 2 bases, and 5 bases stayed unmatched. CDR1 and CDR2 (germline): LGHNA, YNFKEQ. The CDR3 bases are TGTGCCAGCAGCGGGGCAGGGGGCGCTGGGGCCAACGTCCTGACTTTC. Amino acid sequence: CASSGAGGAGANVLTF.

The CDR3 DNA reads as TGTGCCAGCTCCCCGGGACTCGACATTCAGTACTTC. This sequence encodes CASSPGLDIQYF. This sequence joins TRBV19 and TRBJ2-4, with D tentatively TRBD2 (6 bases). Germline V gene lookup returns CDR1 LNHDA and CDR2 SQIVND (reference sequence). The CDR3 contains 12 residues. The V end lost 9 bases, the J end lost 8 bases, and 14 bases lay between the germline ends.

The rearrangement joins TRBV6-2 or TRBV6-3 to TRBJ2-5; no clear D gene. From germline, CDR1 is MNHEY and CDR2 SVGEGT. The CDR3 has 12 amino acids. Trimming cost V 5 bases and J 0 bases, with 4 bases left between them. The CDR3 bases are TGTGCCAGCAGTCTCTACCAAGAGACCCAGTACTTC. It translates to CASSLYQETQYF.

The rearrangement links TRBV11-3 to TRBJ2-7, with 14 bases aligning to TRBD2. The CDR3 runs 15 residues. Looked up from germline, CDR1 is SGHNT and CDR2 is YENEEA. With V trimmed by 3 bases and J by 5 bases, 3 bases remained unmatched. CDR3 loop: CASSLGLAGVHEQYF. The CDR3 DNA reads TGTGCCAGCAGCTTGGGACTAGCGGGAGTCCACGAGCAGTACTTC.

The V call is TRBV28, the J call TRBJ1-2, with D unclear. The length of the CDR3 is 14 residues. Germline V gene sequence: CDR1 MDHEN, CDR2 SYDVKM. The V gene lost 5 bases and the J gene lost 2 bases, with 12 bases spanning the gap. DNA for the CDR3: TGTGCCAGCAGTCCTGACCCGGAGAACTATGGCTACACCTTC. It yields the protein CASSPDPENYGYTF.

V and J are TRBV11-2 and TRBJ2-1, with a tentative D call TRBD2 (5 bases). The CDR3 is 13 amino acids. Germline CDR1 reads SGHAT; CDR2 reads FQNNGV. V lost 5 bases, J lost 9 bases, and 14 bases lay in between. The chain's CDR3 is CASSRLSAGEQFF. The DNA for the CDR3 is TGTGCCAGCAGCCGACTTAGTGCGGGTGAGCAGTTCTTC.

This chain joins TRBV11-2 and TRBJ2-2; perhaps TRBD1 as D (5 bases). This CDR3 has 17 amino acids. Germline-derived CDR1 and CDR2 are SGHAT and FQNNGV. V lost 4 bases, J lost 4 bases, and 19 bases lay in between. DNA of the CDR3: TGTGCCAGCAGCTCACTCTTTGGGCAGGGCGGCACCGGGGAGCTGTTTTTT. Amino acids: CASSSLFGQGGTGELFF.

V usage is TRBV6-2 or TRBV6-3 and J usage is TRBJ2-7, with a tentative D call TRBD1 (6 bases). CDR3 length equals 18 residues. Trimming cost V 2 bases and J 0 bases, with 20 bases left between them. CDR1 and CDR2 from the germline V gene are MNHEY and SVGEGT. The CDR3 spells CASSYPTIYREHSYEQYF. In DNA, the CDR3 is TGTGCCAGCAGTTACCCGACGATATACAGGGAGCACTCCTACGAGCAGTACTTC.

In this sample, this clone turned up a few times. The chain couples TRBV5-1 to TRBJ2-7; tentatively, D is TRBD1 (5 bases). There are 15 residues in the CDR3. Trimming stripped 0 bases from V and 2 bases from J, with 12 bases between. CDR1 is SGHRS and CDR2 is YFSETQ in the germline V gene. The CDR3 DNA follows: TGCGCCAGCAGCTTGGAGGGGTCCCCCACCTACGAGCAGTACTTC. Protein product: CASSLEGSPTYEQYF.